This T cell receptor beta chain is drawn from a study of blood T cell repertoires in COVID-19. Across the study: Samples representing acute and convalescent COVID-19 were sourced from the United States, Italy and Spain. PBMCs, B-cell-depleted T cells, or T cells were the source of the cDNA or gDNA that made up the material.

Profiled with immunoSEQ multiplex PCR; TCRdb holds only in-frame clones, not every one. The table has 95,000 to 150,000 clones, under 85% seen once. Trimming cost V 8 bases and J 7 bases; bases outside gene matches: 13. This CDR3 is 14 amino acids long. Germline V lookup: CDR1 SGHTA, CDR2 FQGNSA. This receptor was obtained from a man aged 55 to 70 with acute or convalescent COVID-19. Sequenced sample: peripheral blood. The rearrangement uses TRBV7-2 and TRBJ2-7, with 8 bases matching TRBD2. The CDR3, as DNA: TGTGCCAGCTGTTTTAGCGGGGCCGACTTGGAGCAGTACTTC. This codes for CASCFSGADLEQYF.